Presented here are 26 T cell receptor beta chains from one specimen sequenced in a study of blood T cell repertoires in COVID-19. TCRdb's copy holds only in-frame clones and misses some; the assay was immunoSEQ multiplex PCR. Here the sample spans fewer than 400,000 clones, 87% being singletons. Sequenced: PBMCs or T cells enriched from blood (not recorded which). These TCRs come from a woman in her late teens or twenties who had recovered from COVID-19.

The rearrangement joins TRBV7-2 to TRBJ2-3; TRBD2 agrees at 11 bases. The length of the CDR3 is 17 residues. CDR1 is SGHTA and CDR2 is FQGNSA in the germline V gene. V shed 2 bases and J 4 bases; nucleotides not matched to a gene: 8. The CDR3 sequence is CASSLFSGGAGADTQYF. CDR3 nucleotides: TGTGCCAGCAGCTTATTTAGCGGGGGGGCGGGCGCAGATACGCAGTATTTT. Using reference TRBV7-2 and TRBJ2-3 for the parts outside the CDR3, the full variable domain is GAGVSQSPSNKVTEKGKDVELRCDPISGHTALYWYRQSLGQGLEFLIYFQGNSAPDKSGLPSDRFSAERTGGSVSTLTIQRTQQEDSAVYLCASSLFSGGAGADTQYFGPGTRLTVL.

The rearrangement joins TRBV5-4 to TRBJ2-7, with 13 nucleotides matching TRBD2. CDR3 length: 16 amino acids. The junction had 4 bases not matched to a gene; V was cut back by 4 bases and J by 0 bases. Germline CDR1 reads SGHNT; CDR2 reads YYREEE (reference sequence). The CDR3 is CASSRGLAGTSYEQYF. CDR3 bases: TGTGCCAGCAGCAGGGGACTAGCGGGGACCTCCTACGAGCAGTACTTC.

The chain combines TRBV12-3 or TRBV12-4 with TRBJ2-7; D remains ambiguous. The V end was cut by 3 bases, the J end by 1 base, with 7 bases between. This CDR3 comprises 13 residues. The CDR3 region has the DNA TGTGCCAGCAGTTTCGGTTTGTCCTACGAGCAGTACTTC. Amino acids: CASSFGLSYEQYF.

CDR3 DNA: TGTGCCAGCCATATCCCCGGCAGGCTGAATGAAGCTTTCTTT. Translation: CASHIPGRLNEAFF. The V call is TRBV27, the J call TRBJ1-1; D remains ambiguous. Germline loops: CDR1 MNHEY, CDR2 SMNVEV (reference sequence). The CDR3 sequence is 14 residues long. Trimming left V 8 bases short and J 7 bases short, with 20 bases between.

CDR3 nucleotides: TGTGCCACCAGTGAGCCCGGGACAGGGAATGAAAAACTGTTTTTT. Protein sequence: CATSEPGTGNEKLFF. The chain carries TRBV24-1 and TRBJ1-4; 9 positions match TRBD1. CDR1 KGHDR and CDR2 SFDVKD come from the germline V gene. Trimming removed 4 bases from V and 5 bases from J; junction bases left unmatched: 4. The CDR3 sequence is 15 residues long.

V is TRBV4-2 and J is TRBJ1-2, with D perhaps TRBD1 (6 bases). CDR3 length: 16 amino acids. The germline V gene encodes CDR1 LGHNA and CDR2 YNFKEQ. Trimming removed 2 bases at V and 1 base at J, with 14 bases between. In DNA, the CDR3 is TGTGCCAGCAGCCAACTTCGGACAGACAATAACTATGGCTACACCTTC. Translation gives CASSQLRTDNNYGYTF.

The chain combines TRBV7-2 with TRBJ1-2, with TRBD1 matching 7 bases. The junction had 2 bases not matched to a gene; V was cut back by 6 bases and J by 1 base. Germline V lookup: CDR1 SGHTA, CDR2 FQGNSA. The CDR3 runs 13 residues. CDR3 loop: CASSRDSNYGYTF. DNA of the CDR3: TGTGCCAGCAGTCGGGACAGTAACTATGGCTACACCTTC.

This clone was seen only once. This chain connects TRBV7-3 to TRBJ1-1, with D uncertain. The CDR3 loop spans 13 amino acids. Germline values: CDR1 SGHTA, CDR2 FQGTGA. Trimming left V 4 bases short and J 1 base short, with 7 bases between. In DNA, the CDR3 is TGTGCCAGCAGCTCACAGAGGAACACTGAAGCTTTCTTT. Translating gives CASSSQRNTEAFF.

The rearrangement joins TRBV3-1 (or the pseudogene TRBV3-2) to TRBJ1-6, with a possible D match to TRBD1 (6 bases). This CDR3 spans 15 amino acids. Germline V CDR1 and CDR2: LGHDT, YNNKEL (reference sequence). The V gene lost 2 bases and the J gene lost 7 bases, with 12 bases spanning the gap. The CDR3 nucleotides are TGTGCCAGCAGCCAAAGCAGGACAGCGAATTCACCCCTCCACTTT. Encoded protein: CASSQSRTANSPLHF.

This chain links TRBV19 with TRBJ2-7; TRBD2 aligns across 12 bases. The CDR3 runs 15 residues. Looked up from germline, CDR1 is LNHDA and CDR2 is SQIVND (reference sequence). V lost 6 bases and J lost 3; bases outside the gene matches: 6. The DNA for the CDR3 is TGTGCCAGTAGCGGGACTAGCGGGCGGGACTACGAGCAGTACTTC. It translates to CASSGTSGRDYEQYF.

About this clone: The junction departs from germline at one end; a sequencing error may be responsible. The V and J genes are TRBV4-1 and TRBJ2-7; D gene uncertain. The CDR3 is made up of 12 amino acids. Germline loops: CDR1 MGHRA, CDR2 YSYEKL. The CDR3 bases are TGCGCCAGCAGCCAAGACTCCCACGAGCAGTACTTC. Translation gives CASSQDSHEQYF.

The J gene is TRBJ2-7, the V gene TRBV7-2, with no clear D. The V gene's germline CDR1 is SGHTA and CDR2 FQGNSA. V was cut by 5 bases and J by 1 base, with 15 bases left in between. CDR3 length: 15 amino acids. CDR3 DNA sequence: TGTGCCAGCAGCCCCCGTGGTGGCAGGTCCTACGAGCAGTACTTC. This translates into CASSPRGGRSYEQYF.

This chain joins TRBV28 and TRBJ1-2; TRBD1 agrees at 10 bases. CDR3 length: 16 amino acids. Germline V gene lookup returns CDR1 MDHEN and CDR2 SYDVKM. V was clipped by 4 bases and J by 4 bases; unmatched bases: 9. CDR3 sequence: CASSYVRDRGGYGYTF. Here the CDR3 DNA reads TGTGCCAGCAGTTACGTCAGGGACAGGGGAGGCTATGGCTACACCTTC.

The J gene is TRBJ1-2, the V gene TRBV7-9, with TRBD1 matching 7 bases. The V and J ends lost 5 bases and 3 bases, in that order; junction bases with no gene match: 9. The CDR3 is made up of 15 amino acids. Germline assignment: CDR1 SEHNR and CDR2 FQNEAQ (reference sequence). CDR3 bases: TGTGCCAGCAGCAACAGGGACAGAGGTGACTATGGCTACACCTTC. This codes for CASSNRDRGDYGYTF. The full variable domain, in which reference TRBV7-9 and TRBJ1-2 provide the parts outside the CDR3, is DTGVSQNPRHKITKRGQNVTFRCDPISEHNRLYWYRQTLGQGPEFLTYFQNEAQLEKSRLLSDRFSAERPKGSFSTLEIQRTEQGDSAMYLCASSNRDRGDYGYTFGSGTRLTVV.

The rearrangement links TRBV6-5 to TRBJ2-7; 7 nucleotides agree with TRBD1. CDR1 MNHEY and CDR2 SVGAGI come from the germline V gene. Trimming removed 5 bases from V and 8 bases from J; junction bases left unmatched: 9. The CDR3 runs to 13 residues. The CDR3 reads CASSTGQWPKQYF. CDR3 in DNA: TGTGCCAGCAGTACGGGACAGTGGCCCAAGCAGTACTTC.

This clone appeared once. The J gene is TRBJ2-5, the V gene TRBV28; the D is unclear. V gave up 4 bases and J gave up 2 bases, with 8 bases separating them. The CDR3 is 13 amino acids. Germline V CDR1 and CDR2: MDHEN, SYDVKM. Here the CDR3 DNA reads TGTGCCAGCAGTTCTGGCCCACAAGAGACCCAGTACTTC. Amino acids: CASSSGPQETQYF.

This sequence joins TRBV19 and TRBJ1-5; the match to TRBD1 covers 8 bases. Germline values: CDR1 LNHDA, CDR2 SQIVND (reference sequence). The CDR3 is 15 amino acids. The V gene end was trimmed by 7 bases and the J gene end by 3 bases; junction bases not matched to a gene: 8. CDR3 DNA sequence: TGTGCCAGTACCCCCCGGACAGGGCTCAATCAGCCCCAGCATTTT. It yields the protein CASTPRTGLNQPQHF.

The rearrangement links TRBV7-8 to TRBJ1-1, with TRBD1 as a possible D gene (6 bases). V was cut by 5 bases and J by 0 bases, with 13 bases left in between. The length of the CDR3 is 15 residues. Germline V gene data show CDR1 as SGHVS and CDR2 as FQNEAQ. This CDR3 reads CASSTWTEMNTEAFF. The CDR3, as DNA: TGTGCCAGCAGCACCTGGACAGAGATGAACACTGAAGCTTTCTTT. The full variable domain, rest sourced from reference TRBV7-8 and TRBJ1-1, is GAGVSQSPRYKVAKRGQDVALRCDPISGHVSLFWYQQALGQGPEFLTYFQNEAQLDKSGLPSDRFFAERPEGSVSTLKIQRTQQEDSAVYLCASSTWTEMNTEAFFGQGTRLTVV.

This rearrangement joins TRBV7-9 to TRBJ2-7; possible D gene TRBD1, 5 bases. Per the germline V gene, CDR1 is SEHNR and CDR2 is FQNEAQ (reference sequence). V dropped 0 bases and J dropped 1 base, with 10 bases sitting between them. This CDR3 region has 15 residues. The CDR3 nucleotides are TGTGCCAGCAGCTTAGCGGGGCAGGGATCCTACGAGCAGTACTTC. This codes for CASSLAGQGSYEQYF. Together with reference TRBV7-9 and TRBJ2-7, the CDR3 gives the full variable domain: DTGVSQNPRHKITKRGQNVTFRCDPISEHNRLYWYRQTLGQGPEFLTYFQNEAQLEKSRLLSDRFSAERPKGSFSTLEIQRTEQGDSAMYLCASSLAGQGSYEQYFGPGTRLTVT.

The rearrangement uses TRBV6-4 and TRBJ2-2; TRBD1 might be the D (7 bases). CDR1 is MRHNA, CDR2 SNTAGT, per germline. This CDR3 comprises 14 residues. V was shortened by 9 bases and J by 5 bases, with 16 bases between the two germline ends. Here the CDR3 reads CASSPTGRTGELFF. Here the CDR3 DNA reads TGTGCCAGTTCACCGACAGGGAGGACCGGGGAGCTGTTTTTT.

The V gene is TRBV4-3, the J gene TRBJ2-5; perhaps TRBD2 as D (7 bases). V gave up 6 bases and J gave up 4 bases, with 18 bases separating them. The CDR3 runs to 15 residues. Per germline, CDR1 LGHNA and CDR2 YSLEER. CDR3 sequence reads: CASRKGRGNSETQYF. CDR3 in DNA: TGCGCCAGCAGAAAAGGGAGGGGGAATTCAGAGACCCAGTACTTC.

This clone was seen only once. The genes are TRBV5-4 and TRBJ1-1; TRBD1 aligns across 7 bases. Trimming took 3 bases from V and 3 from J; bases not matched to a gene: 8. The germline CDR1 and CDR2 sequences are SGHNT and YYREEE (reference sequence). The CDR3 is 15 amino acids. The CDR3 DNA reads TGTGCCAGCAGCTCGACCCGACAGGGCCACACTGAAGCTTTCTTT. Its translation is CASSSTRQGHTEAFF.

This chain links TRBV5-5 with TRBJ1-1; D unclear. V lost 1 base to trimming and J lost 9 bases, with 13 bases between them. This CDR3 region has 13 residues. Germline V gene sequence: CDR1 SGHKS, CDR2 YYEKEE (reference sequence). Here the CDR3 DNA reads TGTGCCAGCAGCTTGTGGGGAGCACAGAAAGCTTTCTTT. It yields the protein CASSLWGAQKAFF.

This chain joins TRBV19 and TRBJ1-1; D is possibly TRBD1 (5 bases). The V end lost 2 bases, the J end lost 3 bases, and 10 bases lay between the germline ends. This CDR3 region has 14 residues. Germline V gives CDR1 LNHDA, CDR2 SQIVND (reference sequence). DNA of the CDR3: TGTGCCAGTAGTATAATTCCGGGGGACACTGAAGCTTTCTTT. It encodes CASSIIPGDTEAFF.

The V call is TRBV7-2, the J call TRBJ1-6, with D tentatively TRBD1 (5 bases). The ends were cut back, 6 bases at V and 13 bases at J, with 13 bases in the middle. This CDR3 contains 12 residues. The V gene's germline CDR1 is SGHTA and CDR2 FQGNSA. The CDR3 bases are TGTGCCAGCAGGTCAGGGAAGGGGCCCCTCCACTTT. This translates into CASRSGKGPLHF. Full variable domain (rest looked up from reference TRBV7-2 and TRBJ1-6): GAGVSQSPSNKVTEKGKDVELRCDPISGHTALYWYRQSLGQGLEFLIYFQGNSAPDKSGLPSDRFSAERTGGSVSTLTIQRTQQEDSAVYLCASRSGKGPLHFGNGTRLTVT.

The rearrangement joins TRBV5-6 to TRBJ2-3, with 14 bases aligning to TRBD2. This CDR3 has 15 amino acids. With 4 bases clipped from V and 5 bases from J, the junction kept 3 bases outside the gene matches. Germline CDR1 reads SGHDT; CDR2 reads YYEEEE. The CDR3 is CASSPGLAGGDTQYF. In nucleotides, the CDR3 is TGTGCCAGCAGCCCCGGACTAGCGGGAGGAGATACGCAGTATTTT. The complete variable domain, with remaining parts taken from reference TRBV5-6 and TRBJ2-3, reads DAGVTQSPTHLIKTRGQQVTLRCSPKSGHDTVSWYQQALGQGPQFIFQYYEEEERQRGNFPDRFSGHQFPNYSSELNVNALLLGDSALYLCASSPGLAGGDTQYFGPGTRLTVL.